This T cell receptor beta chain was sequenced during a study of tumor-infiltrating lymphocytes in primary liver carcinoma. General study findings and limits: The difference in top-250-clone fraction between tumors and blood was significant, favoring tumors (p = 0.039). Tumor-adjacent and tumor-blood pairs shared a smaller degree of overlap than tumor region pairs.

Co-extraction of both nucleic acids (RNA and DNA) used 20-30 mg of unsorted bulk tissue. Germline loops: CDR1 SEHNR, CDR2 FQNEAQ (reference sequence). This CDR3 spans 15 amino acids. Trimming at V came to 5 bases and at J to 9 bases, leaving 14 bases not matched to a gene. A constant-region primer primed TCR beta cDNA synthesis from about 550 ng of total RNA. Sequencing libraries for TCR beta derived from three nested multiplex PCR rounds that used slightly modified ARM-PCR. Each of the first two PCR rounds ran roughly 9 cycles with TRBV1-TRBV30 forward and C-beta reverse primers. TCRdb re-analysed the multiplex PCR reads in MiXCR, keeping a single row per CDR3 protein. The table has tens of thousands of distinct CDR3 sequences, over 65% seen once. For this clonotype: Its cognate antigen is unknown.

This sequence originates from a man in his forties with primary liver carcinoma and hepatitis B virus infection. The sequencing input was liver tumor tissue from sampling region 5. Specified subset: tumor region T5, tumor centre. The chain carries TRBV7-9 and TRBJ1-1, with 8 bases lining up with TRBD1. CDR3 DNA: TGTGCCAGCAGCCCCGACAGGGGTGACTGCCGAAAAGCTTTCTTT. Encoded protein: CASSPDRGDCRKAFF.